This T cell receptor (beta chain) was sequenced in a study of neurological immune-mediated disorders. Findings and limits, study-wide: Across subjects, no CDR3 amino acid sequence appeared in expanded clones of more than one subject, a finding that suggested private repertoires in all groups.

Germline V gives CDR1 SGHRS, CDR2 YFSETQ. The CDR3 covers 14 residues. V was clipped by 5 bases and J by 0 bases, with 8 bases between them. This clonotype was seen repeatedly, ten times or more. The target antigen is unknown. With 10-nucleotide random UMIs, 5'RACE was used to make the cDNA. From the 5' RACE reads, TCRdb called clonotypes with MiXCR, one entry per CDR3 protein. This sample has fewer than 25,000 distinct CDR3 sequences, with about 10% found just once. Sequenced input: PBMCs. The chain uses TRBV5-1 and TRBJ1-4; D remains unclear. The receptor comes from a woman aged 55-70 years with HTLV-1-associated myelopathy (HAM/TSP). CDR3 region: CASRLSATNEKLFF. The CDR3 DNA reads as TGCGCCAGCAGACTCAGCGCAACTAATGAAAAACTGTTTTTT.